This T cell receptor (beta chain) was recorded in a study of blood T cell repertoires in COVID-19. Study as a whole: The United States, Italy and Spain were the sources of the acute and convalescent COVID-19 samples. Nucleic acid was either cDNA or gDNA, and it came from T cells, B-cell-depleted T cells, or PBMCs.

The CDR3 has 12 amino acids. Germline lookup yields CDR1 SGHTS and CDR2 YDEGEE. V lost 4 bases to trimming and J lost 5 bases, with 6 bases between them. Authors' data handling: Reference gene primer amplification gave nucleated cell count estimates. The repertoire was sequenced with immunoSEQ multiplex PCR; TCRdb's copy has only in-frame clones and lacks some. That table supplies the V and J calls and clone size; D and trimming were determined from the DNA. Here the sample spans about 210,000 clones, 83% being singletons. This receptor was obtained from a woman between 40 and 55 years old with active or convalescent COVID-19. Sequencing was carried out using peripheral blood. The rearrangement joins TRBV5-8 to TRBJ2-2; D is perhaps TRBD1 (5 bases). In nucleotides, the CDR3 is TGTGCCAGCAGCCACAGGACCGGGGAGCTGTTTTTT. Translated, it gives CASSHRTGELFF.